This TCR beta chain derives from a study of identical twins. Trimming took 3 bases from V and 9 from J; bases not matched to a gene: 20. Germline CDR1 and CDR2: DFQATT and SNEGSKA (reference sequence). The CDR3 length is 18 residues. Using its own MiXCR run on the 5' RACE reads, TCRdb lists one record per CDR3 protein. The repertoire consists of 250,000 to 300,000 distinct CDR3 sequences, with roughly 8.6% occurring once and the leading ten covering roughly 7%. The sample was also reused in another study, on yellow fever vaccine responses in identical twins.

Sequenced: CD8+ T cells sorted from blood. The clonotype was recovered from a woman between 18 and 30 years old in good health. The chain links TRBV20-1 to TRBJ2-1; the match to TRBD2 covers 10 bases. Here the CDR3 reads CSARTGTSARRETIEQFF. The CDR3 DNA is TGCAGTGCTAGGACCGGGACTAGCGCCCGGAGGGAAACAATTGAGCAGTTCTTC.